The sequence of this TCR beta chain was determined in a study of high-grade serous ovarian cancer treatment subgroups. At the level of the study: Mean per sample: approximately 13,000 reads, some 7,500 unique TCR beta rearrangements. Study-level findings and limits: Different patients shared almost no repertoire; same-patient tumors shared about 0.1 to 0.79.

Tumor samples were taken before definitive surgery or chemotherapy. As for this clone: Its antigen is still unknown.

The germline V and J ends were trimmed by 5 bases and 1 base, with 18 bases remaining between them. The CDR3 has 17 residues. CDR1 PRHDT and CDR2 FYEKMQ come from the germline V gene (reference sequence). Here immunoSEQ multiplex PCR was the method, and the copy in TCRdb shows in-frame clones only, minus some. This repertoire shows just over 35,000 clones, around three quarters found once; its top ten account for 3.1%. Specimen: tumor tissue. The genes are TRBV13 and TRBJ1-3; TRBD1 is a possible D gene (5 bases). The origin of this receptor is a human donor with high-grade serous ovarian cancer. CDR3 sequence reads: CASSLSPRRGSGNTIYF. CDR3 in DNA: TGTGCCAGCAGCCTCTCCCCGAGAAGGGGTTCTGGAAACACCATATATTTT.